This T cell receptor (beta chain) was observed in a study of blood T cell repertoires in COVID-19. Overall study context: Sites in the United States, Italy and Spain provided acute and convalescent COVID-19 samples.

Comments on this clone: The identical CDR3 is also encoded by other nucleotide sequences in the sample.

As originally analysed: Reference gene primer amplification gave estimated nucleated cell counts. Method: immunoSEQ multiplex PCR; TCRdb's copy keeps in-frame clones and lacks some. The V and J calls and clone size were taken over from that table, and D and trimming were inferred from the DNA. The sample records more than 200,000 clones, approximately 80% being singletons. The germline V gene has CDR1 KGHSH and CDR2 LQKENI. V was cut by 1 base and J by 5 bases, with 5 bases left in between. This CDR3 has 12 residues. The specimen was peripheral blood. This sequence was found in a man older than 75 with acute or convalescent COVID-19. The chain joins TRBV18 to TRBJ1-1, with D perhaps TRBD1 (5 bases). Written as DNA, the CDR3 is TGTGCCAGCTCACCACAGGGGACTGAAGCTTTCTTT. It codes for CASSPQGTEAFF.